This entry describes one T cell receptor (beta chain). Study processing details: Estimation of nucleated cell counts relied on the amplification of reference gene primers. Generated by immunoSEQ multiplex PCR, the TCRdb table keeps only in-frame clones and is missing some. D and trimming come from the DNA, and the V and J calls and clone size come from that table. In the table there are approximately 210,000 clones, about 83% of which are singletons. The data stem from a study of blood T cell repertoires in COVID-19. Trimming took 7 bases from V and 3 from J; bases not matched to a gene: 13. Germline loops: CDR1 MNHEY, CDR2 SMNVEV (reference sequence). The CDR3 has 16 residues.

The sample taken for sequencing was peripheral blood. The V and J genes are TRBV27 and TRBJ2-7; 9 nucleotides line up with TRBD1. This clonotype was sampled from a woman aged 50 to 60 with acute or convalescent COVID-19. The chain's CDR3 is CASIGGGDRGNYEQYF. The CDR3 nucleotides are TGTGCCAGCATTGGGGGGGGTGACAGGGGGAACTACGAGCAGTACTTC.